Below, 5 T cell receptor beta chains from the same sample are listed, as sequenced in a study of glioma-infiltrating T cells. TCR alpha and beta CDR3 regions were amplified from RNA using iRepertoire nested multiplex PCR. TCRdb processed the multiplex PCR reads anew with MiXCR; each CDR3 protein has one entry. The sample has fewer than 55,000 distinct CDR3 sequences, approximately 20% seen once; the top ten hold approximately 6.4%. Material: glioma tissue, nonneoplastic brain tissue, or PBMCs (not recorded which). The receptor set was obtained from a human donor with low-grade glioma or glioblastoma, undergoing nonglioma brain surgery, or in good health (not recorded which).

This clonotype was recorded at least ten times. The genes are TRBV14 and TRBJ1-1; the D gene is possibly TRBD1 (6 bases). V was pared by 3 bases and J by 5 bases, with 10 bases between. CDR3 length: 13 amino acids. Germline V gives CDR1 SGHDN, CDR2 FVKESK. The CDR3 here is CASSQGGLTEAFF. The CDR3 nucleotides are TGTGCCAGCAGCCAGGGGGGGCTGACTGAAGCTTTCTTT.

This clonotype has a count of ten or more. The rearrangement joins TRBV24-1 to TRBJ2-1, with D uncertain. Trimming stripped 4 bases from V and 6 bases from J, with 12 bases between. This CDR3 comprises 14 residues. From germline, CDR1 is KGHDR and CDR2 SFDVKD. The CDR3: CATSDASISNEQFF. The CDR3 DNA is TGTGCCACCAGTGACGCATCTATCTCCAATGAGCAGTTCTTC.

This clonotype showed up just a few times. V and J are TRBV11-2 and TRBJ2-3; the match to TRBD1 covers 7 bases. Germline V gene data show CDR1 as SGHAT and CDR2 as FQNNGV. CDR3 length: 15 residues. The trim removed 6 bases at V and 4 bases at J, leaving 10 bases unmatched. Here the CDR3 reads CASRNRDSASDTQYF. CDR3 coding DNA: TGTGCCAGCAGAAACCGGGACAGCGCGTCAGATACGCAGTATTTT.

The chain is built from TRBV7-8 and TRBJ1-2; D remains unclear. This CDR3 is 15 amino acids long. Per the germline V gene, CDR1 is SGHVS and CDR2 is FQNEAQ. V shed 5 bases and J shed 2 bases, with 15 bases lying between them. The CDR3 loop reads CASSPSPGLNYGYTF. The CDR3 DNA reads TGTGCCAGCAGCCCCTCGCCCGGACTGAACTATGGCTACACCTTC.

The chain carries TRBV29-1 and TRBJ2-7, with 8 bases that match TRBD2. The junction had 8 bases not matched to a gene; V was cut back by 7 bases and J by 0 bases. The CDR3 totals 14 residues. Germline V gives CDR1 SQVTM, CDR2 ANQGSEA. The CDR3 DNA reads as TGCAGCGCCATTCTAGCGGGCAGCTCCTACGAGCAGTACGTC. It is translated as CSAILAGSSYEQYV.